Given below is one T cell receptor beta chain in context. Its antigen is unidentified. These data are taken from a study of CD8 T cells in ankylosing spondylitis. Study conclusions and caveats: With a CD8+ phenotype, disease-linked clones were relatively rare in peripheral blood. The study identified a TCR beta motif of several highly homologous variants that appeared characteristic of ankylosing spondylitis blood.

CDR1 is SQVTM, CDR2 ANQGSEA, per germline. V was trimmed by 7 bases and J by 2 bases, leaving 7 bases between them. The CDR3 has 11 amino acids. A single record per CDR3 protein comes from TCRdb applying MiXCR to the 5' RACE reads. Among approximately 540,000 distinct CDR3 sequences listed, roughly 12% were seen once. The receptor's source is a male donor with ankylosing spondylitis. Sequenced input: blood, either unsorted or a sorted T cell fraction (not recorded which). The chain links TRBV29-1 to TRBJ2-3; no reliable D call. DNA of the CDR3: TGCAGCGGACCAATCACAGATACGCAGTATTTT. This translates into CSGPITDTQYF.